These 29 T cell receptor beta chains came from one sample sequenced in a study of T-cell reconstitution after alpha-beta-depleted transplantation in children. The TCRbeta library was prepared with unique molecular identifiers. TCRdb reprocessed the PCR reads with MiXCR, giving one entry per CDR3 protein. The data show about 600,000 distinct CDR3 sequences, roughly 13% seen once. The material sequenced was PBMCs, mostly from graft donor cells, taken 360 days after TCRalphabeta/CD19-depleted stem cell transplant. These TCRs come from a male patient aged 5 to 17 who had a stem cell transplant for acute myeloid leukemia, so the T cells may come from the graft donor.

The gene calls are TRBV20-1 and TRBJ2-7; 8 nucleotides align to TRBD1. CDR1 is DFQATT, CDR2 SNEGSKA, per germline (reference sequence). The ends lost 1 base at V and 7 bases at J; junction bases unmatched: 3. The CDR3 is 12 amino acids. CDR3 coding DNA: TGCAGTGCTAGAGGACAGGGGTGGGAGCAGTACTTC. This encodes CSARGQGWEQYF.

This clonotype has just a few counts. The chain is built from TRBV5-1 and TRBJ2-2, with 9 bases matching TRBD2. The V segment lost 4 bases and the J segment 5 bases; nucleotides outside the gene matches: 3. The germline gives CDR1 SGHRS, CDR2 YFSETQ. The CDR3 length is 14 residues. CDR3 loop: CASSQREDTGELFF. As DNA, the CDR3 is TGCGCCAGCAGCCAGCGGGAGGATACCGGGGAGCTGTTTTTT. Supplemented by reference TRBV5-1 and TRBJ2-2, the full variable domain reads KAGVTQTPRYLIKTRGQQVTLSCSPISGHRSVSWYQQTPGQGLQFLFEYFSETQRNKGNFPGRFSGRQFSNSRSEMNVSTLELGDSALYLCASSQREDTGELFFGEGSRLTVL.

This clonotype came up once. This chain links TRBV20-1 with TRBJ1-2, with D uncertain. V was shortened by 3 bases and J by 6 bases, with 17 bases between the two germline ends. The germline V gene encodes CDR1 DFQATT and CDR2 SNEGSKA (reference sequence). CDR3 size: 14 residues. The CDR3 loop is CSASPRGGGDGYTF. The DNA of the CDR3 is TGCAGTGCTAGCCCCCGGGGTGGCGGGGATGGCTACACCTTC.

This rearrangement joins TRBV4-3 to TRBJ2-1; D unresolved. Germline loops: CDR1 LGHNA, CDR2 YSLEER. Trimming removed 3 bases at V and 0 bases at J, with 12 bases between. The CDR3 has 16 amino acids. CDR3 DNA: TGCGCCAGCAGCCACAAGCACGAGAGCTCCTACAATGAGCAGTTCTTC. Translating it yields CASSHKHESSYNEQFF.

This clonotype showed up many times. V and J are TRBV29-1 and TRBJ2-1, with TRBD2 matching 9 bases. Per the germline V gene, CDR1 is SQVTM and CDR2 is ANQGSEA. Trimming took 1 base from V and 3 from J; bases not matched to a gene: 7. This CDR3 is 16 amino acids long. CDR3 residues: CSVEGPSGVYYNEQFF. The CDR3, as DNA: TGCAGCGTTGAAGGGCCTAGCGGGGTATACTACAATGAGCAGTTCTTC.

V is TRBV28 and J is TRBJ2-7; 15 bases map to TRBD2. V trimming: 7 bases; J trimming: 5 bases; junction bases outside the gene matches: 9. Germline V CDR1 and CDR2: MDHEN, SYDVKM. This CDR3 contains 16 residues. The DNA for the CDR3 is TGTGCCAGCACCCGGACTAGCGGGAGGGCTTTCGACGAGCAGTACTTC. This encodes CASTRTSGRAFDEQYF.

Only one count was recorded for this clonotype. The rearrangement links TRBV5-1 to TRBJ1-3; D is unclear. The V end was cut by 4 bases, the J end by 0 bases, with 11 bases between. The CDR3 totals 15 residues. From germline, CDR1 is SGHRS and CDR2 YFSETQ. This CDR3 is CASSPNGFSGNTIYF. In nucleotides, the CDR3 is TGCGCCAGCAGCCCGAACGGATTCTCTGGAAACACCATATATTTT.

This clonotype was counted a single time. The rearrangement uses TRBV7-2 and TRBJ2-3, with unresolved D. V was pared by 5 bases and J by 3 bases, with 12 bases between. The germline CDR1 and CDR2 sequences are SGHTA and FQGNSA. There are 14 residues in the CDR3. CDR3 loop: CASSPLLGTDTQYF. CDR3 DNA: TGTGCCAGCAGCCCCTTATTGGGGACAGATACGCAGTATTTT.

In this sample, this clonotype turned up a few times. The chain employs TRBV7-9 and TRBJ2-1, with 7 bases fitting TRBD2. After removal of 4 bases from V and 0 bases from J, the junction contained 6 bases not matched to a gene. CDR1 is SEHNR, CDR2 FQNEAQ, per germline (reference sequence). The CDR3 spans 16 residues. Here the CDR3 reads CASSWTSRPSYNEQFF. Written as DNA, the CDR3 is TGTGCCAGCAGCTGGACTAGTCGGCCCTCCTACAATGAGCAGTTCTTC.

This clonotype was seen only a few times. For the CDR3, the DNA is TGTGCCAGCAGTTACTCCGAAGGTCTAGGACCAAACACCGGGGAGCTGTTTTTT. It encodes CASSYSEGLGPNTGELFF. J is TRBJ2-2 and V is TRBV6-5; D is undetermined. The germline gives CDR1 MNHEY, CDR2 SVGAGI. V was clipped by 0 bases and J by 2 bases, with 16 bases between them. CDR3 length: 18 residues.

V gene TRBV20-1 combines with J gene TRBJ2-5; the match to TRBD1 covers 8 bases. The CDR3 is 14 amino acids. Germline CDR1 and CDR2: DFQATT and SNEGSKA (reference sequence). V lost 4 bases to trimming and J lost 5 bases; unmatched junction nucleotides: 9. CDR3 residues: CSAILPGGGETQYF. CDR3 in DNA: TGCAGTGCTATCCTACCAGGGGGCGGGGAGACCCAGTACTTC.

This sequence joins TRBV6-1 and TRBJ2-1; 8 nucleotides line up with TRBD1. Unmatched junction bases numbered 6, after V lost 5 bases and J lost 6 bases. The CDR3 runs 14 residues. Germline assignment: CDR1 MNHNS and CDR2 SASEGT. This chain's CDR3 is CASSTGGLVNEQFF. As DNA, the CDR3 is TGTGCCAGCAGTACAGGGGGATTGGTCAATGAGCAGTTCTTC.

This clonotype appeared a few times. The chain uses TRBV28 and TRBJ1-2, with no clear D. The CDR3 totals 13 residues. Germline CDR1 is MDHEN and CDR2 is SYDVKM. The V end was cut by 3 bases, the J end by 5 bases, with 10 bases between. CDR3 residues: CASSFLPGYGYTF. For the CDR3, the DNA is TGTGCCAGCAGTTTCCTACCCGGGTATGGCTACACCTTC.

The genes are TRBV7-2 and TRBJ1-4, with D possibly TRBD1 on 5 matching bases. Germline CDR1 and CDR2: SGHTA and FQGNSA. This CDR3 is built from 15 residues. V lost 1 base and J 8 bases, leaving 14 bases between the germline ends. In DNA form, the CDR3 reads TGTGCCAGCAGCTTAGATCGAGGGGCGAGAGAAAAACTGTTTTTT. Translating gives CASSLDRGAREKLFF.

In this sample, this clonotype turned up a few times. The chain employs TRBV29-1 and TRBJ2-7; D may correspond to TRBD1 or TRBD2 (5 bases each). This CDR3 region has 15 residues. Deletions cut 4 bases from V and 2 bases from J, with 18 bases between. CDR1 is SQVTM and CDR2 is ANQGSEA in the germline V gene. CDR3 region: CSVAPRWGFAYEQYF. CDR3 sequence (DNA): TGCAGCGTTGCGCCCAGGTGGGGGTTTGCCTACGAGCAGTACTTC.

CDR3 sequence reads: CASSSRTSGNPYEQYF. The CDR3 nucleotides read TGTGCCAGCAGTTCCCGGACTAGCGGGAACCCCTACGAGCAGTACTTC. V gene TRBV27 combines with J gene TRBJ2-7; 12 bases map to TRBD2. CDR1 MNHEY and CDR2 SMNVEV come from the germline V gene (reference sequence). V dropped 4 bases and J dropped 2; count of bases not matched to a gene: 6. CDR3 length: 16 amino acids.

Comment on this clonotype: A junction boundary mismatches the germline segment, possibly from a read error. The CDR3 nucleotides read TGTGCCAGCAGCGAAGCACTAGCGGACACAGATACGCAGTATTTT. Protein product: CASSEALADTDTQYF. The chain links TRBV2 to TRBJ2-3; 8 positions match TRBD2. The CDR3 extends over 15 amino acids. Germline lookup yields CDR1 SNHLY and CDR2 FYNNEI.

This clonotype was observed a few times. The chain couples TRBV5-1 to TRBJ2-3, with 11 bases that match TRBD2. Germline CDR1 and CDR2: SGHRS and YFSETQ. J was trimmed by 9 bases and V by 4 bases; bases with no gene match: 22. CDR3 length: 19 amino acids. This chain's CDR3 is CASSTSRVAGGPLQKTQYF. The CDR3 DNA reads TGCGCCAGCAGCACCTCGCGGGTAGCGGGAGGGCCCCTTCAAAAAACGCAGTATTTT.

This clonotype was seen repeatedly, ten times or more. The CDR3: CASSAHRGSGANVLTF. In nucleotides, the CDR3 is TGTGCCAGCAGCGCCCACAGGGGCTCTGGGGCCAACGTCCTGACTTTC. The genes are TRBV7-9 and TRBJ2-6; 7 nucleotides line up with TRBD1. Germline V lookup: CDR1 SEHNR, CDR2 FQNEAQ (reference sequence). The ends lost 5 bases at V and 0 bases at J; junction bases unmatched: 4. The CDR3 is 16 residues long.

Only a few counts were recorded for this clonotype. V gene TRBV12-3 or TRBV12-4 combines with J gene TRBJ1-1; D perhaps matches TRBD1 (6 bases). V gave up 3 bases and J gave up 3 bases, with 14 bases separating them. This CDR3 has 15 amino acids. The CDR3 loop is CASSLEGEFDTEAFF. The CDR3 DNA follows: TGTGCCAGCAGTTTGGAGGGGGAGTTTGACACTGAAGCTTTCTTT.

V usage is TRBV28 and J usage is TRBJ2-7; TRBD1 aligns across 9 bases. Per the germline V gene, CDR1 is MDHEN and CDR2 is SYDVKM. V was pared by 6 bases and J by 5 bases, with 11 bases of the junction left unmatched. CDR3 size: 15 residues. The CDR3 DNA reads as TGTGCCAGCAGGGGACAGGGCCTCGGTGCTGACGAGCAGTACTTC. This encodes CASRGQGLGADEQYF.

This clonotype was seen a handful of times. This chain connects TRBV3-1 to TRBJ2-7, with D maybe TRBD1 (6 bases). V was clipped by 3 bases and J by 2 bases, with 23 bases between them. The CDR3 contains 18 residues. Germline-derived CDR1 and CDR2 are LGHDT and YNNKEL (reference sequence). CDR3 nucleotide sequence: TGTGCCAGCAGCCATCAGCCCTCAACAGGGTTCGGGGCCTACGAGCAGTACTTC. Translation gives CASSHQPSTGFGAYEQYF.

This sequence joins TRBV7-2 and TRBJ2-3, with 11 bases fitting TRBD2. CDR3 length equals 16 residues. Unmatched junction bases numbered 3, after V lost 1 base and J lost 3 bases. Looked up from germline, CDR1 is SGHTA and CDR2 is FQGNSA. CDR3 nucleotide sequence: TGTGCCAGCAGCTTAGTGGCTAGCGGGAGGACAGATACGCAGTATTTT. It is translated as CASSLVASGRTDTQYF.

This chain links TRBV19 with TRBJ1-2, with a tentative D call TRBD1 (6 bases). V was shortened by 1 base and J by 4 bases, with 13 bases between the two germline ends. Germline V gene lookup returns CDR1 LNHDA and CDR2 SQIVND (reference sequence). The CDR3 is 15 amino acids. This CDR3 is CASSIAGGEVYGYTF. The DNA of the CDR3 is TGTGCCAGTAGTATAGCTGGGGGCGAGGTCTATGGCTACACCTTC.

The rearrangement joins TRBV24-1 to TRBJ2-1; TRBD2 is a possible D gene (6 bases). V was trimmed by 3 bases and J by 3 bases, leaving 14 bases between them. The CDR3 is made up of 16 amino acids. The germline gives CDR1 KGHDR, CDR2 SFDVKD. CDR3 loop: CATSDPGRDHYNEQFF. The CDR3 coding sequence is TGTGCCACCAGTGATCCGGGGCGGGACCACTACAATGAGCAGTTCTTC.

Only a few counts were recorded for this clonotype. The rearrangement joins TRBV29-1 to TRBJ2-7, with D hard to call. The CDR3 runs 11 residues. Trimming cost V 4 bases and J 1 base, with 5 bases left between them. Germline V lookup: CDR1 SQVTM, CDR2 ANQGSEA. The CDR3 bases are TGCAGCGTTGTGGCGTCCTACGAGCAGTACTTC. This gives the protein CSVVASYEQYF.

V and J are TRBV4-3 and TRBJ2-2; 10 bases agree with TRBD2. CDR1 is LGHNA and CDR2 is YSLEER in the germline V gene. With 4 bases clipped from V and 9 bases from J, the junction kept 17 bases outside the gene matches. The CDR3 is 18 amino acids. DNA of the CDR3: TGCGCCAGCAGCCCCTTATCTCCGCTAGCGGGAGATAGTAGGGAGCTGTTTTTT. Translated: CASSPLSPLAGDSRELFF.

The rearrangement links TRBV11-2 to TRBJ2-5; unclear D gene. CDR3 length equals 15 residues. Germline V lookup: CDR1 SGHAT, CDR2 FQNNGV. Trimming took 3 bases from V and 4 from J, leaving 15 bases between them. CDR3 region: CASSFRPLGSETQYF. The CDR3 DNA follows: TGTGCCAGCAGCTTCAGGCCCCTCGGGTCAGAGACCCAGTACTTC.

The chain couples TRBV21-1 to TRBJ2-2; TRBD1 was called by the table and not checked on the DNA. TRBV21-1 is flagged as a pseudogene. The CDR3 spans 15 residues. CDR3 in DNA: TGTGCCAGCAGCAACAGGGGGCGCGACACCGGGGAGCTGTTTTTT. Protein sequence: CASSNRGRDTGELFF.